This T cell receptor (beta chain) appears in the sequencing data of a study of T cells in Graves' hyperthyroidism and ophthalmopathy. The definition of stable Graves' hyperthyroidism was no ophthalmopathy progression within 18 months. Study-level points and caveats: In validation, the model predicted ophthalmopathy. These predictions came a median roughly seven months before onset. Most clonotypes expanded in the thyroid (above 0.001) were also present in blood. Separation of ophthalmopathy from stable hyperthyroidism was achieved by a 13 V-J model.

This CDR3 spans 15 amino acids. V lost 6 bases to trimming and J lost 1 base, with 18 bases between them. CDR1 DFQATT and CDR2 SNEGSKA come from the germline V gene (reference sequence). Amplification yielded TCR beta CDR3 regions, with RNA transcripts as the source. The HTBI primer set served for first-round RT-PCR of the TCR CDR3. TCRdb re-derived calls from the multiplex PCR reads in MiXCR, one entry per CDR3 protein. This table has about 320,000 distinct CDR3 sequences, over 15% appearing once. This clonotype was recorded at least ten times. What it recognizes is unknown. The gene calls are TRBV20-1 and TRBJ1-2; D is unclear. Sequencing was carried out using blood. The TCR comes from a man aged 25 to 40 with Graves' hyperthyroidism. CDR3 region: CSAPRALILNYGYTF. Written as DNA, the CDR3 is TGCAGTGCCCCGAGAGCCCTAATTCTTAACTATGGCTACACCTTC.